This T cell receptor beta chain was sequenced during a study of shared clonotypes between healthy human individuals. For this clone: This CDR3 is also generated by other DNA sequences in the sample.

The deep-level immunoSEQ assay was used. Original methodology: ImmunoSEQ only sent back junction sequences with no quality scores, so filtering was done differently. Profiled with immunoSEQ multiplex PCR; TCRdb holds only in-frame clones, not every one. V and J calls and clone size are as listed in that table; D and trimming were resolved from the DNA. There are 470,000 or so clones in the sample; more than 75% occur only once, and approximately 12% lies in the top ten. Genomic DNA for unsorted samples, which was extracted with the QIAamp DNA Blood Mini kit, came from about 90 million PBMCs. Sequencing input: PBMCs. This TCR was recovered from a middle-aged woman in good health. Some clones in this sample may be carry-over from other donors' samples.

This CDR3 reads CASSLGLPSSYNEQFF. The DNA of the CDR3 is TGTGCCAGCAGCTTAGGGTTGCCGAGCTCCTACAATGAGCAGTTCTTC. This chain connects TRBV7-6 to TRBJ2-1, with D unresolved. Per the germline V gene, CDR1 is SGHVS and CDR2 is FNYEAQ. The CDR3 runs to 16 residues. The germline V and J ends were trimmed by 1 base and 0 bases, with 10 bases remaining between them.